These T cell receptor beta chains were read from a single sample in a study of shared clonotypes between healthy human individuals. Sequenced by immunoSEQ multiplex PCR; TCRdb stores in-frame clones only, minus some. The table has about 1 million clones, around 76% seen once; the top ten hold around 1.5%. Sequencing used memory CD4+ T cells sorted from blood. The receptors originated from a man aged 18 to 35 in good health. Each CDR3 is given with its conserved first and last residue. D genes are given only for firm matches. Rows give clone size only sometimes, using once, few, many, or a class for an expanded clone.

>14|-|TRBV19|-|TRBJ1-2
CASSIVGGGSGYTF
TGTGCCAGTAGTATCGTCGGAGGAGGGAGTGGCTACACCTTC
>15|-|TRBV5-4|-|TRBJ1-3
CASTLSPVSGNTIYF
TGTGCCAGCACCCTGAGTCCCGTCTCTGGAAACACCATATATTTT
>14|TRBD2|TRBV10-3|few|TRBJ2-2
CATGLAGGTGELFF
TGTGCCACCGGACTAGCCGGGGGCACCGGGGAGCTGTTTTTT
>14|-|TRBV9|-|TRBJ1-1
CASSARVLNTEAFF
TGTGCCAGCAGCGCCAGGGTTCTGAACACTGAAGCTTTCTTT
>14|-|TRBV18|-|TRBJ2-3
CASSPKWFADTQYF
TGTGCCAGCTCACCAAAGTGGTTTGCAGATACGCAGTATTTT
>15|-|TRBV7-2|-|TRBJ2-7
CASSLGRASSYEQYF
TGTGCCAGCAGCTTAGGACGGGCGAGCTCCTACGAGCAGTACTTC
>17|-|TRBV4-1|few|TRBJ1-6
CASSQDPQGAYNSPLHF
TGCGCCAGCAGCCAAGATCCACAGGGAGCGTATAATTCACCCCTCCACTTT
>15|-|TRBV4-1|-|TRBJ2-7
CASSERVGAGDEQYF
TGCGCCAGCAGCGAAAGAGTAGGAGCAGGGGACGAGCAGTACTTC
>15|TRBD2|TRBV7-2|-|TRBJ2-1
CASSLASGSLNEQFF
TGTGCCAGCAGCTTAGCTAGCGGGAGTTTGAATGAGCAGTTCTTC
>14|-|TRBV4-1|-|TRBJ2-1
CASSQGQVNNEQFF
TGCGCCAGCAGCCAAGGACAGGTCAACAATGAGCAGTTCTTC
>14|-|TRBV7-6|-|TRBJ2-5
CASSLGQVQETQYF
TGTGCCAGCAGCTTAGGACAGGTCCAAGAGACCCAGTACTTC
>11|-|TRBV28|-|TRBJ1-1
CASNLRAEAFF
TGTGCCAGCAATCTTCGGGCTGAAGCTTTCTTT
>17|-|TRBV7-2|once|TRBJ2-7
CASSSQLGRRNSYEQYF
TGTGCCAGCAGCTCCCAACTAGGGCGGCGGAATTCCTACGAGCAGTACTTC
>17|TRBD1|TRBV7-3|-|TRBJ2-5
CASSPGTGGAYQETQYF
TGTGCCAGCAGCCCAGGGACAGGGGGCGCCTACCAAGAGACCCAGTACTTC
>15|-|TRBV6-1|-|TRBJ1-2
CASRIPGATFVGYTF
TGTGCCAGCAGAATCCCGGGAGCAACCTTTGTGGGCTACACCTTC
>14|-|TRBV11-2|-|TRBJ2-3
CASSSQSRGDTQYF
TGTGCCAGCAGTTCCCAGTCCCGGGGAGATACGCAGTATTTT
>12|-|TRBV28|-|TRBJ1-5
CASFISNQPQHF
TGTGCCAGTTTTATTAGCAATCAGCCCCAGCATTTT